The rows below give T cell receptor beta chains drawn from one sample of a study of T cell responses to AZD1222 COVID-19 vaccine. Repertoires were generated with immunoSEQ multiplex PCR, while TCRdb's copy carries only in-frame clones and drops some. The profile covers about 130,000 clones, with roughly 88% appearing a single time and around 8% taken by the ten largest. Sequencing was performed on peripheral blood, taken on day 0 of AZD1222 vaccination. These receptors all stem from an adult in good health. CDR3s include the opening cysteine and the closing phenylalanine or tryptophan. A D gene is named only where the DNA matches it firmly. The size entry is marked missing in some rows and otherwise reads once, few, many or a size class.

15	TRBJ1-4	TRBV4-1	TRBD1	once	CASSQEGRGAEKLFF	TGCGCCAGCAGCCAAGAGGGCAGGGGGGCTGAAAAACTGTTTTTT
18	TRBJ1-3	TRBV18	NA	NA	CASSPGGTGKSSGNTIYF	TGTGCCAGCTCACCGGGTGGGACGGGTAAGAGCTCTGGAAACACCATATATTTT
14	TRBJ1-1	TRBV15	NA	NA	CATSSQRANTEAFF	TGTGCCACCAGCAGCCAAAGGGCGAACACTGAAGCTTTCTTT
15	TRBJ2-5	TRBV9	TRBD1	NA	CASSQRQGFQETQYF	TGTGCCAGCAGTCAGCGACAGGGATTCCAAGAGACCCAGTACTTC
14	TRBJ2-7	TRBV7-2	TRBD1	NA	CASASDRASYEQYF	TGTGCCAGCGCCTCCGACAGGGCCTCCTACGAGCAGTACTTC
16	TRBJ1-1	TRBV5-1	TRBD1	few	CASSPGTGGAGTEAFF	TGCGCCAGCAGTCCCGGGACAGGGGGCGCAGGGACTGAAGCTTTCTTT
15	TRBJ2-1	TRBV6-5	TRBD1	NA	CALRPGTGGGNEQFF	TGTGCCCTCCGACCTGGGACAGGGGGCGGAAATGAGCAGTTCTTC
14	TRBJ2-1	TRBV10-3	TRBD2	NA	CAIRGGSSYNEQFF	TGTGCCATCAGGGGCGGGAGCTCCTACAATGAGCAGTTCTTC
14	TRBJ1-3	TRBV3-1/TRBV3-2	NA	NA	CASSPGGSGNTIYF	TGTGCCAGCAGCCCTGGGGGCTCTGGAAACACCATATATTTT
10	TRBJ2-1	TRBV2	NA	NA	CASGGNEQFF	TGTGCCAGCGGAGGCAATGAGCAGTTCTTC
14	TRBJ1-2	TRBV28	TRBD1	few	CASSAGTGLYGYTF	TGTGCCAGCAGTGCAGGGACAGGCCTCTATGGCTACACCTTC
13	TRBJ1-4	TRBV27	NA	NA	CASSGQVNEKLFF	TGTGCCAGCAGTGGGCAGGTTAATGAAAAACTGTTTTTT
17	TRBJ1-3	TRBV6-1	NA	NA	CASSEDSRGGLGNTIYF	TGTGCCAGCAGTGAAGATTCCAGGGGCGGTCTGGGAAACACCATATATTTT
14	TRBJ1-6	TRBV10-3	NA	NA	CAISAFTGGSPLHF	TGTGCCATCAGTGCCTTTACGGGGGGGTCACCCCTCCACTTT
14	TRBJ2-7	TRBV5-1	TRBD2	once	CASSLQRLADEQYF	TGCGCCAGCAGCTTGCAGAGACTAGCCGACGAGCAGTACTTC
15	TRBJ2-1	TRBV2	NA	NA	CASSEALGATDEQFF	TGTGCCAGCAGTGAGGCGCTGGGGGCGACAGATGAGCAGTTCTTC
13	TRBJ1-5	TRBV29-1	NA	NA	CSVARGGNQPQHF	TGCAGCGTTGCGAGGGGAGGCAATCAGCCCCAGCATTTT
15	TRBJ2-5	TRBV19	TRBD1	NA	CASSITGGVVETQYF	TGTGCCAGTAGTATAACAGGGGGAGTGGTGGAGACCCAGTACTTC
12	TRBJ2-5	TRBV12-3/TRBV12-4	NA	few	CASSRPLETQYF	TGTGCCAGCAGTCGCCCCCTTGAGACCCAGTACTTC
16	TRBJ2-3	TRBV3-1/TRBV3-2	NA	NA	CASSQSWELFTDTQYF	TGTGCCAGCAGCCAATCTTGGGAACTATTCACAGATACGCAGTATTTT
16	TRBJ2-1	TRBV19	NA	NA	CASSIDPMTAYNEQFF	TGTGCCAGTAGTATAGACCCCATGACAGCCTACAATGAGCAGTTCTTC
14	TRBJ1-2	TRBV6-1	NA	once	CASRDSGDNYGYTF	TGTGCCAGCAGGGATAGCGGCGACAACTATGGCTACACCTTC